Listed here are 17 T cell receptor beta chains from one sample, sequenced in a study of shared clonotypes between healthy human individuals. Only in-frame clones appear in the TCRdb table, and some are missing; sequencing was by immunoSEQ multiplex PCR. The sample records about 2 million clones, 85% to 95% being singletons. The specimen sequenced was naive CD4+ T cells sorted from blood. Specified subset: CD45RA+ positively selected. These receptors originate from a man in his late teens or twenties in good health.

This clone was seen once. V gene TRBV14 combines with J gene TRBJ2-3; D may be TRBD1 (6 bases). The CDR3 runs 19 residues. Per germline, CDR1 SGHDN and CDR2 FVKESK. The V gene lost 4 bases and the J gene lost 0 bases, with 23 bases spanning the gap. Here the CDR3 DNA reads TGTGCCAGCAGCCCACGGACAGTTAGAAGGTGGGCTAGCACAGATACGCAGTATTTT. Translation gives CASSPRTVRRWASTDTQYF.

The rearrangement links TRBV27 to TRBJ2-7, with a possible D match to TRBD2 (6 bases). The CDR3 has 15 amino acids. V lost 5 bases and J lost 2, with 16 bases in between. Germline CDR1 is MNHEY and CDR2 is SMNVEV (reference sequence). The CDR3 DNA reads TGTGCCAGCAGTCGGAACCCCGGCGGGACCTACGAGCAGTACTTC. Translation: CASSRNPGGTYEQYF.

The rearrangement joins TRBV28 to TRBJ1-4; TRBD1 matches 9 bases. The CDR3 runs to 15 residues. V lost 7 bases to trimming and J lost 8 bases; unmatched junction nucleotides: 11. CDR1 and CDR2 from the germline V gene are MDHEN and SYDVKM. The DNA of the CDR3 is TGTGCCAGCACCCCTAGGGGACAGGGTAGGGAAAAACTGTTTTTT. Translation: CASTPRGQGREKLFF.

This clone occurred once. The V and J genes are TRBV7-9 and TRBJ2-5, with 9 positions matching TRBD1. Trimming removed 4 bases from V and 3 bases from J; junction bases left unmatched: 9. The germline gives CDR1 SEHNR, CDR2 FQNEAQ (reference sequence). The CDR3 length is 16 residues. The CDR3 loop is CASSSIPGQGKETQYF. CDR3 nucleotide sequence: TGTGCCAGCAGCTCAATCCCGGGACAGGGTAAAGAGACCCAGTACTTC.

The chain carries TRBV7-8 and TRBJ1-3, with a possible D match to TRBD1 (6 bases). CDR3 length: 16 residues. Deletions cut 0 bases from V and 2 bases from J, with 11 bases between. Germline loops: CDR1 SGHVS, CDR2 FQNEAQ. The CDR3: CASSLASGVAGNTIYF. The CDR3 coding sequence is TGTGCCAGCAGCTTAGCCTCAGGGGTAGCTGGAAACACCATATATTTT.

This clone was detected a few times. Other nucleotide sequences from this sample produce the same CDR3. The CDR3 region is CASSLGGTGNEKLFF. CDR3 nucleotides: TGTGCCAGCAGCTTAGGAGGGACAGGGAATGAAAAACTGTTTTTT. The rearrangement uses TRBV7-9 and TRBJ1-4; 9 nucleotides line up with TRBD1. The CDR3 spans 15 residues. Germline CDR1 is SEHNR and CDR2 is FQNEAQ (reference sequence). Trimming took 1 base from V and 5 from J; bases not matched to a gene: 2.

CDR3 in amino acids: CASCQTGDLDTQYF. In nucleotides, the CDR3 is TGTGCCAGCTGTCAGACTGGGGATTTGGATACGCAGTATTTT. The chain couples TRBV2 to TRBJ2-3; unclear D gene. This CDR3 has 14 residues. CDR1 SNHLY and CDR2 FYNNEI come from the germline V gene. Between the trimmed V and J ends, which lost 8 bases and 6 bases, there was a span of 18 bases. The full variable domain, with the rest looked up from reference TRBV2 and TRBJ2-3, is EPEVTQTPSHQVTQMGQEVILRCVPISNHLYFYWYRQILGQKVEFLVSFYNNEISEKSEIFDDQFSVERPDGSNFTLKIRSTKLEDSAMYFCASCQTGDLDTQYFGPGTRLTVL.

The V gene is TRBV2, the J gene TRBJ2-3, with D possibly TRBD1 on 6 matching bases. CDR1 SNHLY and CDR2 FYNNEI come from the germline V gene. Trimming cost V 0 bases and J 2 bases, with 9 bases left between them. The CDR3 consists of 15 residues. The CDR3: CASSEAGTNTDTQYF. Written as DNA, the CDR3 is TGTGCCAGCAGTGAAGCGGGGACAAACACAGATACGCAGTATTTT.

This clone showed up just once. The chain joins TRBV28 to TRBJ1-4; no firm D call. Trimming cost V 8 bases and J 2 bases, with 12 bases left between them. Germline assignment: CDR1 MDHEN and CDR2 SYDVKM. This CDR3 contains 14 residues. The CDR3 protein is CASREGGTNEKLFF. DNA for the CDR3: TGTGCCAGCCGGGAGGGCGGCACTAATGAAAAACTGTTTTTT. Together with reference TRBV28 and TRBJ1-4, the CDR3 gives the full variable domain: DVKVTQSSRYLVKRTGEKVFLECVQDMDHENMFWYRQDPGLGLRLIYFSYDVKMKEKGDIPEGYSVSREKKERFSLILESASTNQTSMYLCASREGGTNEKLFFGSGTQLSVL.

For this clone: This may be a read error, as it is one base from a much larger clone. This chain connects TRBV28 to TRBJ1-5; D possibly corresponds to TRBD1 (6 bases). This CDR3 is built from 17 residues. Germline CDR1 reads MDHEN; CDR2 reads SYDVKM. CDR3 nucleotides: TGTGCCGGCAGTCCATACCCCGCACAGGGCCTCAATCAGCCCCAGCATTTT. It is translated as CAGSPYPAQGLNQPQHF.

The V call is TRBV5-6, the J call TRBJ1-2; 8 bases are shared with TRBD1. Germline CDR1 is SGHDT and CDR2 is YYEEEE. This CDR3 contains 14 residues. The V and J ends lost 5 bases and 4 bases, in that order; junction bases with no gene match: 7. The CDR3 loop reads CASSSTGQVYGYTF. CDR3 bases: TGTGCCAGCAGTTCCACGGGACAGGTCTATGGCTACACCTTC.

The chain combines TRBV7-8 with TRBJ1-1; tentative D call: TRBD1 (5 bases). The CDR3 runs to 15 residues. Deletions cut 5 bases from V and 1 base from J, with 14 bases between. The germline gives CDR1 SGHVS, CDR2 FQNEAQ. The CDR3 reads CASSRRGGTNTEAFF. The CDR3 DNA sequence: TGTGCCAGCAGCCGACGGGGGGGTACGAACACTGAAGCTTTCTTT. Looking up the rest from reference TRBV7-8 and TRBJ1-1 gives the full variable domain: GAGVSQSPRYKVAKRGQDVALRCDPISGHVSLFWYQQALGQGPEFLTYFQNEAQLDKSGLPSDRFFAERPEGSVSTLKIQRTQQEDSAVYLCASSRRGGTNTEAFFGQGTRLTVV.

V is TRBV18 and J is TRBJ2-1; 7 positions agree with TRBD1. Germline V lookup: CDR1 KGHSH, CDR2 LQKENI. The CDR3 is made up of 14 amino acids. V lost 5 bases and J lost 2; bases outside the gene matches: 3. The CDR3 loop is CASSRQGAYNEQFF. The CDR3 coding sequence is TGTGCCAGCTCAAGGCAGGGGGCCTACAATGAGCAGTTCTTC.

The rearrangement links TRBV9 to TRBJ1-1; D possibly corresponds to TRBD1 (5 bases). V was trimmed by 7 bases and J by 5 bases, leaving 18 bases between them. Germline CDR1 is SGDLS and CDR2 is YYNGEE. This CDR3 region has 14 residues. CDR3 nucleotides: TGTGCCAGCCAGAGAGGAGGGGAATCGACTGAAGCTTTCTTT. It translates to CASQRGGESTEAFF. Drawing the rest from reference TRBV9 and TRBJ1-1, the complete variable domain is DSGVTQTPKHLITATGQRVTLRCSPRSGDLSVYWYQQSLDQGLQFLIQYYNGEERAKGNILERFSAQQFPDLHSELNLSSLELGDSALYFCASQRGGESTEAFFGQGTRLTVV.

The chain links TRBV7-2 to TRBJ2-3; D is unresolved. The CDR3 has 13 amino acids. Per the germline V gene, CDR1 is SGHTA and CDR2 is FQGNSA. Trimming removed 6 bases at V and 3 bases at J, with 10 bases between. The CDR3 loop reads CASRQRVTDTQYF. CDR3 in DNA: TGTGCCAGCAGACAAAGGGTTACAGATACGCAGTATTTT.

This clone showed up just once. The V and J genes are TRBV5-4 and TRBJ2-2, with D uncertain. Trimming cost V 2 bases and J 5 bases, with 13 bases left between them. The CDR3 extends over 15 amino acids. Germline-derived CDR1 and CDR2 are SGHNT and YYREEE (reference sequence). CDR3 residues: CASSFGVKLTGELFF. The DNA for the CDR3 is TGTGCCAGCAGCTTCGGAGTTAAACTAACCGGGGAGCTGTTTTTT. The variable domain in full, with the rest retrieved from reference TRBV5-4 and TRBJ2-2, is ETGVTQSPTHLIKTRGQQVTLRCSSQSGHNTVSWYQQALGQGPQFIFQYYREEENGRGNFPPRFSGLQFPNYSSELNVNALELDDSALYLCASSFGVKLTGELFFGEGSRLTVL.

This clone was picked up a small number of times. The chain joins TRBV2 to TRBJ2-7; 7 bases agree with TRBD1. Germline V gene data show CDR1 as SNHLY and CDR2 as FYNNEI. V dropped 2 bases and J dropped 0; count of bases not matched to a gene: 1. This CDR3 comprises 14 residues. Here the CDR3 reads CASSEHRGSYEQYF. CDR3 coding DNA: TGTGCCAGCAGTGAACACAGGGGCTCCTACGAGCAGTACTTC.